What follows are 15 T cell receptor beta chains derived from one specimen sequenced in a study of shared clonotypes between healthy human individuals. Profiling relied on immunoSEQ multiplex PCR, and the TCRdb table lists in-frame clones only, not all of them. The table has a few million clones, approximately 93% seen once. What was sequenced was naive CD4+ T cells from PBMCs. Subset indicated: CD45RA+ positively selected. The receptor set was obtained from a man aged 18 to 30 in good health. Some clones in this sample may be carry-over from other donors' samples.

Regarding this clone: Other nucleotide sequences in the sample specify the same CDR3. The chain recombines TRBV5-1 with TRBJ2-7; D is undetermined. Trimming pared 0 bases from V and 4 bases from J, leaving 5 bases between. Germline V gene data show CDR1 as SGHRS and CDR2 as YFSETQ. This CDR3 contains 12 residues. CDR3 bases: TGCGCCAGCAGCTTGGACGGGTACGAGCAGTACTTC. Translated: CASSLDGYEQYF.

The chain links TRBV28 to TRBJ2-7; D perhaps matches TRBD1 (5 bases). The length of the CDR3 is 15 residues. Germline V gives CDR1 MDHEN, CDR2 SYDVKM. Trimming removed 4 bases at V and 5 bases at J, with 18 bases between. The CDR3 DNA reads as TGTGCCAGCAGTTCCAGACGGTTCCTGGGGCACGAGCAGTACTTC. Translation gives CASSSRRFLGHEQYF.

The chain couples TRBV9 to TRBJ1-3; D is perhaps TRBD1 (5 bases). Germline V gene lookup returns CDR1 SGDLS and CDR2 YYNGEE. The CDR3 is 14 residues long. V was clipped by 6 bases and J by 0 bases, with 10 bases between them. The CDR3 DNA follows: TGTGCCAGCACGGGGGTCACCTCTGGAAACACCATATATTTT. Protein: CASTGVTSGNTIYF.

The rearrangement links TRBV15 to TRBJ1-2, with TRBD1 identical over 10 bases. Germline V gene lookup returns CDR1 LNHNV and CDR2 YYDKDF (reference sequence). This CDR3 is 14 amino acids long. J gave up 8 bases and V 5 bases, and 8 bases lay outside the gene matches. CDR3 in amino acids: CATSGDRGLRGYTF. In nucleotides, the CDR3 is TGTGCCACCAGCGGGGACAGGGGCTTAAGAGGCTACACCTTC.

The chain joins TRBV5-4 to TRBJ2-1; unclear D gene. CDR3 length: 15 residues. In germline, CDR1 is SGHNT, CDR2 YYREEE (reference sequence). The V end lost 4 bases, the J end lost 0 bases, and 11 bases lay between the germline ends. CDR3 protein: CASSQTPTSYNEQFF. CDR3 DNA: TGTGCCAGCAGCCAAACACCAACCTCCTACAATGAGCAGTTCTTC.

A remark on this clone: The same CDR3 also results from other DNA sequences found in this sample. The chain uses TRBV19 and TRBJ1-2; D is uncertain. Germline CDR1 LNHDA, CDR2 SQIVND (reference sequence). V lost 8 bases and J lost 1, with 5 bases in between. CDR3 length equals 11 residues. This CDR3 is CASRLNYGYTF. CDR3 coding DNA: TGTGCCAGTCGTCTTAACTATGGCTACACCTTC.

This rearrangement joins TRBV18 to TRBJ2-3; D remains ambiguous. Germline assignment: CDR1 KGHSH and CDR2 LQKENI. V was clipped by 0 bases and J by 2 bases, with 9 bases between them. This CDR3 comprises 15 residues. CDR3 DNA: TGTGCCAGCTCACCACCTGAAGGAAACACAGATACGCAGTATTTT. It translates to CASSPPEGNTDTQYF.

The genes are TRBV7-2 and TRBJ1-5, with D hard to call. The CDR3 is 15 amino acids. CDR1 and CDR2 (germline): SGHTA, FQGNSA. V gave up 2 bases and J gave up 3 bases, with 11 bases separating them. In DNA form, the CDR3 reads TGTGCCAGCAGCTTATTCGGCCGGTTCAATCAGCCCCAGCATTTT. Translation: CASSLFGRFNQPQHF. The entire variable domain, with the rest obtained from reference TRBV7-2 and TRBJ1-5, is as follows: GAGVSQSPSNKVTEKGKDVELRCDPISGHTALYWYRQSLGQGLEFLIYFQGNSAPDKSGLPSDRFSAERTGGSVSTLTIQRTQQEDSAVYLCASSLFGRFNQPQHFGDGTRLSIL.

This clone was observed a single time. The rearrangement links TRBV2 to TRBJ2-3; TRBD1 aligns across 7 bases. Germline-derived CDR1 and CDR2 are SNHLY and FYNNEI. V gave up 2 bases and J gave up 7 bases; unmatched junction bases: 6. The CDR3 extends over 14 amino acids. The CDR3: CASSESARGNTQYF. The CDR3 DNA is TGTGCCAGCAGTGAATCTGCCAGGGGGAATACGCAGTATTTT. Full variable domain (rest looked up from reference TRBV2 and TRBJ2-3): EPEVTQTPSHQVTQMGQEVILRCVPISNHLYFYWYRQILGQKVEFLVSFYNNEISEKSEIFDDQFSVERPDGSNFTLKIRSTKLEDSAMYFCASSESARGNTQYFGPGTRLTVL.

The chain carries TRBV14 and TRBJ2-7; 12 nucleotides align to TRBD2. This CDR3 region has 18 residues. Germline V gene sequence: CDR1 SGHDN, CDR2 FVKESK. With 0 bases clipped from V and 3 bases from J, the junction kept 9 bases outside the gene matches. CDR3 nucleotide sequence: TGTGCCAGCAGCCAAGAAGGGCTAGCGGGAGGGCCGTTCTACGAGCAGTACTTC. It translates to CASSQEGLAGGPFYEQYF.

V usage is TRBV5-1 and J usage is TRBJ2-7; 8 bases are a match to TRBD1. Germline loops: CDR1 SGHRS, CDR2 YFSETQ. The CDR3 runs 18 residues. J was trimmed by 4 bases and V by 3 bases; bases with no gene match: 18. The CDR3 DNA follows: TGCGCCAGCAGCTCCCAAACTTCGGGGACAGGTGGTTTATACGAGCAGTACTTC. Amino acids: CASSSQTSGTGGLYEQYF. The full variable domain, completed using reference TRBV5-1 and TRBJ2-7, is KAGVTQTPRYLIKTRGQQVTLSCSPISGHRSVSWYQQTPGQGLQFLFEYFSETQRNKGNFPGRFSGRQFSNSRSEMNVSTLELGDSALYLCASSSQTSGTGGLYEQYFGPGTRLTVT.

The genes are TRBV2 and TRBJ2-7; TRBD2 matches 11 bases. The germline gives CDR1 SNHLY, CDR2 FYNNEI. CDR3 size: 14 residues. The V gene end was trimmed by 8 bases and the J gene end by 7 bases; junction bases not matched to a gene: 10. The CDR3 here is CASGRLAGYPEQYF. As DNA, the CDR3 is TGTGCCAGCGGGAGACTAGCGGGATACCCTGAGCAGTACTTC.

V is TRBV18 and J is TRBJ2-7, with 11 bases fitting TRBD1. This CDR3 is 14 amino acids long. The germline gives CDR1 KGHSH, CDR2 LQKENI. Trimming at V came to 7 bases and at J to 2 bases, leaving 4 bases not matched to a gene. CDR3 in DNA: TGTGCCAGCTTACCGGGACAGGGGGCCTACGAGCAGTACTTC. Protein sequence: CASLPGQGAYEQYF.

This clone was seen only once. The rearrangement uses TRBV7-8 and TRBJ2-2, with D possibly TRBD1 on 5 matching bases. There are 15 residues in the CDR3. The germline V gene encodes CDR1 SGHVS and CDR2 FQNEAQ. Trimming stripped 5 bases from V and 0 bases from J, with 10 bases between. The DNA for the CDR3 is TGTGCCAGCAGCCCCAGGGCTCCGAACACCGGGGAGCTGTTTTTT. It is translated as CASSPRAPNTGELFF.

The chain is built from TRBV28 and TRBJ1-5, with D uncertain. Trimming shortened V by 9 bases and J by 4 bases, and 10 bases separated the two germline ends. The CDR3 contains 12 residues. CDR1 and CDR2 (germline): MDHEN, SYDVKM. DNA for the CDR3: TGTGCCAGTTGGACGGGGAATCAGCCCCAGCATTTT. Translating it yields CASWTGNQPQHF.